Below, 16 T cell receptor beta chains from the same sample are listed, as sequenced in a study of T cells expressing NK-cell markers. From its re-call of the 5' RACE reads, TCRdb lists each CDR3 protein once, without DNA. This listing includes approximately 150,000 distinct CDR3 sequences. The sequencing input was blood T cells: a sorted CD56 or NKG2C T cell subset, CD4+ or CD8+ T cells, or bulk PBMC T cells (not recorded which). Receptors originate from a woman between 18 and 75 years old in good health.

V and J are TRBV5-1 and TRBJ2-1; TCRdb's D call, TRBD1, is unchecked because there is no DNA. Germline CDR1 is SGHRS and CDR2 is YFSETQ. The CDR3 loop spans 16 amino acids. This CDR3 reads CASSLAPTAPYNEQFF.

Here the CDR3 reads CASSLLSASYNEQFF. This rearrangement joins TRBV7-3 to TRBJ2-1. Germline CDR1 SGHTA, CDR2 FQGTGA. This CDR3 comprises 15 residues.

The CDR3 region is CASSLAGAPRAFF. This chain connects TRBV5-1 to TRBJ1-1. Germline V lookup: CDR1 SGHRS, CDR2 YFSETQ. The CDR3 runs to 13 residues.

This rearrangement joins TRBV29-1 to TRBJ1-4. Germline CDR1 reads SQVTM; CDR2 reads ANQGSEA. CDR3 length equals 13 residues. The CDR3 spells CSVRGATNEKLFF.

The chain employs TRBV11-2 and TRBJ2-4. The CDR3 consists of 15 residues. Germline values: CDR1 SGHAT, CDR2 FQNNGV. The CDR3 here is CASSLEARPQNIQYF.

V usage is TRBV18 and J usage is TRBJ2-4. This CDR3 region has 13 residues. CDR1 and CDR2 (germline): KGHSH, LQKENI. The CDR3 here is CASSPTGGDIQYF. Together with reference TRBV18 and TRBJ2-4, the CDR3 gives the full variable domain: NAGVMQNPRHLVRRRGQEARLRCSPMKGHSHVYWYRQLPEEGLKFMVYLQKENIIDESGMPKERFSAEFPKEGPSILRIQQVVRGDSAAYFCASSPTGGDIQYFGAGTRLSVL.

CDR3 protein: CASSPPVPRNEQFF. This chain joins TRBV18 and TRBJ2-1. Germline values: CDR1 KGHSH, CDR2 LQKENI. CDR3 length: 14 residues.

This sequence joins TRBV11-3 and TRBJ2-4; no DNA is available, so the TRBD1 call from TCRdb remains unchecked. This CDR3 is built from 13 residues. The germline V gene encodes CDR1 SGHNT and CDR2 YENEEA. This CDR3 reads CASSSGTANIQYF.

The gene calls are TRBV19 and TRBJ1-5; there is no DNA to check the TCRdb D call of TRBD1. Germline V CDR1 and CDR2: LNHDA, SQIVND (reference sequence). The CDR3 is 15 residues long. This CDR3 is CASTPGQASNQPQHF.

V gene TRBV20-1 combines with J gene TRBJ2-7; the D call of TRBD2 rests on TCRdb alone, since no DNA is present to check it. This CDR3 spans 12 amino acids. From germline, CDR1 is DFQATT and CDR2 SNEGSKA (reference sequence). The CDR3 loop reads CSASSGDYEQYF.

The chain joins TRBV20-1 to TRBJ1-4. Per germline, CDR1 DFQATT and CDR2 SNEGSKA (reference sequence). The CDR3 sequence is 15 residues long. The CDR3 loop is CSARDLIQTNEKLFF.

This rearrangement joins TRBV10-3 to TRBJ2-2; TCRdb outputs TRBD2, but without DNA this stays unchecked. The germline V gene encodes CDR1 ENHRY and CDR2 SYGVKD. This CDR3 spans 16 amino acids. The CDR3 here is CAISDAGGTSTGELFF.

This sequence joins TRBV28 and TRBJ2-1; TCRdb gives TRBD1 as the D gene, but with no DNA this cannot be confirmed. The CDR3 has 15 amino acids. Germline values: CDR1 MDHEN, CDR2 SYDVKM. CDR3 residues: CASSFNRGTYNEQFF. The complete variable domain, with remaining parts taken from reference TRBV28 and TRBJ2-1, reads DVKVTQSSRYLVKRTGEKVFLECVQDMDHENMFWYRQDPGLGLRLIYFSYDVKMKEKGDIPEGYSVSREKKERFSLILESASTNQTSMYLCASSFNRGTYNEQFFGPGTRLTVL.

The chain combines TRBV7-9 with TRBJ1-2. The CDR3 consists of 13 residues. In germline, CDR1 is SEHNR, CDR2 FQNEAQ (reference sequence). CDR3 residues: CASSHGTTGGYTF.

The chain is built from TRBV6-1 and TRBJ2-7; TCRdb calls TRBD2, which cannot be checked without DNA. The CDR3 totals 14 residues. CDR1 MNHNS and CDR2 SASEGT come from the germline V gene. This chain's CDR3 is CASSPRDSSYEQYF.

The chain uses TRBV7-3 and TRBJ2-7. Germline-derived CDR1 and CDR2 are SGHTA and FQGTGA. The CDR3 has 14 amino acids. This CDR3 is CASSLMEASYEQYF.